The clone carrying this TCR beta chain was detected many times. What it binds is not known. This entry is derived from a study of prognosis after radiotherapy for stage I lung cancer. Study in general: Enrolled patients were those with stage I non-small cell lung cancer, a group that was recruited between April 2018 and early 2019.

Blood draws of around 6.5 milliliters of peripheral blood occurred at each of two time points. With two-round multiplex PCR, TCR beta CDR3 sequences were amplified from genomic DNA. TRBV and TRBJ genes each had their own specific primers in first-round PCR. TCRdb analysed the multiplex PCR reads with MiXCR anew, one entry per CDR3 protein. The sample comprises roughly 17,000 distinct CDR3 sequences, around 30% of which are singletons, and approximately 31% rests with the top ten. Study results and caveats: Following stereotactic body radiation therapy, patients who went on to develop distant metastases had lower Shannon entropy.

V trimming: 6 bases; J trimming: 7 bases; junction bases outside the gene matches: 7. Looked up from germline, CDR1 is MNHEY and CDR2 is SMNVEV (reference sequence). The CDR3 extends over 14 amino acids. The receptor's source is a donor over 45 with non-small cell lung cancer. The chain links TRBV27 to TRBJ1-4; 8 bases agree with TRBD1. This specimen consisted of PBMCs, obtained before or after stereotactic body radiation therapy (not recorded which). CDR3 nucleotides: TGTGCCAGCAGACGGGACAGGCCGGGTGAAAAACTGTTTTTT. Its protein product is CASRRDRPGEKLFF.